These 15 T cell receptor beta chains originate from one sample sequenced in a study of blood T cell repertoires in COVID-19. Here immunoSEQ multiplex PCR was the method, and the copy in TCRdb shows in-frame clones only, minus some. Of approximately 240,000 clones in the sample, approximately 85% were seen once. Sequenced sample: peripheral blood. These receptors were collected from a man between 45 and 60 years old who had recovered from COVID-19.

This clone was detected only once. V gene TRBV28 combines with J gene TRBJ2-1; the match to TRBD2 covers 7 bases. V was pared by 9 bases and J by 4 bases, with 9 bases of the junction left unmatched. CDR3 length: 14 amino acids. Germline V gives CDR1 MDHEN, CDR2 SYDVKM. The CDR3 bases are TGTGCCAGTTGGGTCACGGGGGGATACAATGAGCAGTTCTTC. It codes for CASWVTGGYNEQFF.

The chain couples TRBV19 to TRBJ2-5; D is undetermined. This CDR3 region has 14 residues. Trimming removed 3 bases at V and 1 base at J, with 9 bases between. Germline V gene lookup returns CDR1 LNHDA and CDR2 SQIVND (reference sequence). CDR3 sequence reads: CASSIGQVQETQYF. The CDR3 DNA reads as TGTGCCAGTAGTATTGGGCAGGTCCAAGAGACCCAGTACTTC. Drawing the rest from reference TRBV19 and TRBJ2-5, the complete variable domain is DGGITQSPKYLFRKEGQNVTLSCEQNLNHDAMYWYRQDPGQGLRLIYYSQIVNDFQKGDIAEGYSVSREKKESFPLTVTSAQKNPTAFYLCASSIGQVQETQYFGPGTRLLVL.

The chain uses TRBV19 and TRBJ1-6; TRBD1 matches 7 bases. Germline V lookup: CDR1 LNHDA, CDR2 SQIVND (reference sequence). The ends lost 4 bases at V and 9 bases at J; junction bases unmatched: 6. This CDR3 contains 14 residues. The CDR3 is CASSTDRDSSPLHF. CDR3 in DNA: TGTGCCAGTAGTACTGACAGGGACTCTTCACCCCTCCACTTT.

This clone was found once. The chain employs TRBV7-2 and TRBJ2-3; D is perhaps TRBD2 (6 bases). The V and J ends lost 5 bases and 6 bases respectively, with 18 bases between them. The CDR3 runs 15 residues. Germline CDR1 and CDR2: SGHTA and FQGNSA. The DNA for the CDR3 is TGTGCCAGCAGCCAATCCTTGACTAGGAGGGATACGCAGTATTTT. Translation: CASSQSLTRRDTQYF.

The chain uses TRBV7-9 and TRBJ1-1; 8 bases agree with TRBD1. J was trimmed by 6 bases and V by 6 bases; bases with no gene match: 9. The CDR3 loop spans 14 amino acids. The germline V gene has CDR1 SEHNR and CDR2 FQNEAQ (reference sequence). CDR3 loop: CASRRTGSLSEAFF. As DNA, the CDR3 is TGTGCCAGCAGACGGACAGGGAGTCTTTCTGAAGCTTTCTTT.

This chain joins TRBV19 and TRBJ2-7; 8 nucleotides align to TRBD1. J lost 5 bases, V lost 5 bases, and 5 bases had no gene match. The CDR3 is made up of 13 amino acids. Per the germline V gene, CDR1 is LNHDA and CDR2 is SQIVND (reference sequence). The CDR3 nucleotides are TGTGCCAGTAGTTCGACAGGGGCCGACGAGCAGTACTTC. Encoded protein: CASSSTGADEQYF.

This chain connects TRBV19 to TRBJ2-1, with TRBD2 as a possible D gene (5 bases). The CDR3 has 13 amino acids. The V end was cut by 4 bases, the J end by 9 bases, with 13 bases between. Germline values: CDR1 LNHDA, CDR2 SQIVND (reference sequence). The CDR3 spells CASSTTDWGEQFF. The CDR3 DNA follows: TGTGCCAGTAGTACAACGGACTGGGGTGAGCAGTTCTTC.

The V call is TRBV3-1 (or the pseudogene TRBV3-2), the J call TRBJ2-1, with TRBD2 matching over 7 bases. Per the germline V gene, CDR1 is LGHDT and CDR2 is YNNKEL (reference sequence). The CDR3 is made up of 16 amino acids. V was pared by 3 bases and J by 5 bases, with 10 bases of the junction left unmatched. CDR3 residues: CASSQAWTRSHNEQFF. CDR3 nucleotides: TGTGCCAGCAGCCAGGCTTGGACTAGATCGCACAATGAGCAGTTCTTC.

This chain connects TRBV7-9 to TRBJ2-1, with 7 nucleotides matching TRBD2. The CDR3 is 14 residues long. Looked up from germline, CDR1 is SEHNR and CDR2 is FQNEAQ (reference sequence). Unmatched junction bases numbered 5, after V lost 5 bases and J lost 4 bases. The CDR3: CASSPGGSYNEQFF. The DNA for the CDR3 is TGTGCCAGCAGCCCCGGGGGGAGTTACAATGAGCAGTTCTTC.

The chain combines TRBV19 with TRBJ1-1; TRBD1 matches at 8 bases. The CDR3 runs to 14 residues. Germline CDR1 is LNHDA and CDR2 is SQIVND (reference sequence). V shed 5 bases and J 4 bases; nucleotides not matched to a gene: 6. CDR3 sequence: CASSLDRVGTEAFF. The CDR3 nucleotides read TGTGCCAGTAGTTTGGACAGGGTGGGCACTGAAGCTTTCTTT.

The rearrangement joins TRBV11-2 to TRBJ2-1, with TRBD2 identical over 8 bases. Germline CDR1 reads SGHAT; CDR2 reads FQNNGV. The CDR3 is made up of 17 amino acids. Trimming at V came to 5 bases and at J to 1 base, leaving 10 bases not matched to a gene. The CDR3 sequence: CASSPRTSSRSYNEQFF. CDR3 sequence (DNA): TGTGCCAGCAGCCCCCGGACTAGCTCCAGGTCCTACAATGAGCAGTTCTTC.

The chain couples TRBV6-5 to TRBJ2-7; 8 nucleotides align to TRBD1. Per the germline V gene, CDR1 is MNHEY and CDR2 is SVGAGI. V lost 10 bases, J lost 1 base, and 12 bases stayed unmatched. The CDR3 extends over 15 amino acids. Here the CDR3 DNA reads TGTGCCACAATGAGGGCCGGACAGGGATCCTACGAGCAGTACTTC. Protein product: CATMRAGQGSYEQYF.

The CDR3 sequence is CASSQDPGTLYF. The CDR3 DNA reads as TGTGCCAGCAGCCAAGATCCAGGGACTCTGTACTTC. The chain carries TRBV3-1 (or the pseudogene TRBV3-2) and TRBJ2-7; a possible D gene is TRBD2 (6 bases). V lost 0 bases to trimming and J lost 12 bases, with 12 bases between them. CDR3 size: 12 residues. Looked up from germline, CDR1 is LGHDT and CDR2 is YNNKEL (reference sequence).

J is TRBJ1-6 and V is TRBV19; TRBD1 is a possible D gene (6 bases). The CDR3 totals 16 residues. V was pared by 4 bases and J by 5 bases, with 15 bases between. In germline, CDR1 is LNHDA, CDR2 SQIVND (reference sequence). DNA of the CDR3: TGTGCCAGTAGTAAGGGGGTACGCACCGATAATTCACCCCTCCACTTT. Its translation is CASSKGVRTDNSPLHF.

The chain employs TRBV19 and TRBJ2-4; 11 positions match TRBD2. Trimming took 5 bases from V and 11 from J; bases not matched to a gene: 8. Germline V gene lookup returns CDR1 LNHDA and CDR2 SQIVND (reference sequence). This CDR3 has 14 amino acids. The CDR3 DNA sequence: TGTGCCAGTAGTGAGACTAGCGGGAATCAGCTTCAGTACTTC. This encodes CASSETSGNQLQYF. Full variable domain (rest looked up from reference TRBV19 and TRBJ2-4): DGGITQSPKYLFRKEGQNVTLSCEQNLNHDAMYWYRQDPGQGLRLIYYSQIVNDFQKGDIAEGYSVSREKKESFPLTVTSAQKNPTAFYLCASSETSGNQLQYFGAGTRLSVL.